The 29 T cell receptor beta chains presented below share a single source sample, sequenced in a study of T cells after yellow fever vaccination. MiXCR was run by TCRdb on the 5' RACE reads, yielding one entry per CDR3 protein. Of just under 600,000 distinct CDR3 sequences in the sample, about 13% are singletons; the top ten hold about an eighth. The input for sequencing was PBMCs, taken on the day of the yellow fever booster vaccination. These receptors came from a man aged 25 to 40 who received the YFV17D yellow fever vaccine.

This clonotype was seen a handful of times. The V and J genes are TRBV20-1 and TRBJ1-5; TRBD1 is a possible D gene (6 bases). V lost 1 base and J lost 2, with 12 bases in between. Germline-derived CDR1 and CDR2 are DFQATT and SNEGSKA (reference sequence). CDR3 length: 15 amino acids. The CDR3 sequence: CSARGSGAGNQPQHF. The CDR3 DNA is TGCAGTGCTAGAGGTTCGGGGGCCGGCAATCAGCCCCAGCATTTT.

The chain has TRBV7-9 and TRBJ2-7; 7 nucleotides line up with TRBD1. CDR3 length: 14 amino acids. Germline V gives CDR1 SEHNR, CDR2 FQNEAQ (reference sequence). The trim removed 5 bases at V and 4 bases at J, leaving 8 bases unmatched. The CDR3 spells CASSRLQGSYEQYF. As DNA, the CDR3 is TGTGCCAGCAGCCGCCTACAGGGGTCGTACGAGCAGTACTTC.

The chain employs TRBV7-6 and TRBJ1-5, with D perhaps matching TRBD1 (5 bases). Germline values: CDR1 SGHVS, CDR2 FNYEAQ. The CDR3 has 14 residues. V lost 0 bases and J lost 7, with 10 bases in between. CDR3 loop: CASSLASGDQPQHF. As DNA, the CDR3 is TGTGCCAGCAGCTTAGCTAGTGGGGACCAGCCCCAGCATTTT.

The CDR3 bases are TGTGCCAGCTTGGGGGGAAACTATGGCTACACCTTC. Translation: CASLGGNYGYTF. This chain joins TRBV6-5 and TRBJ1-2; D is perhaps TRBD1 (5 bases). This CDR3 is built from 12 residues. V lost 8 bases, J lost 2 bases, and 9 bases lay in between. Germline CDR1 MNHEY, CDR2 SVGAGI.

V is TRBV6-5 and J is TRBJ1-5, with 7 bases matching TRBD1. The J segment lost 8 bases and the V segment lost 4 bases, leaving 8 bases of the junction unmatched. Germline values: CDR1 MNHEY, CDR2 SVGAGI. This CDR3 region has 14 residues. The CDR3 protein is CASSFQGVGEPQHF. The CDR3 coding sequence is TGTGCCAGCAGTTTCCAGGGGGTAGGTGAGCCCCAGCATTTT.

The CDR3 spells CASSSTSGSPETQYF. In DNA form, the CDR3 reads TGTGCCAGCAGTTCGACTAGCGGGAGCCCCGAGACCCAGTACTTC. The V and J genes are TRBV12-3 or TRBV12-4 and TRBJ2-5, with 12 bases lining up with TRBD2. This CDR3 spans 15 amino acids. The V gene end was trimmed by 4 bases and the J gene end by 5 bases; junction bases not matched to a gene: 5.

The chain employs TRBV5-1 and TRBJ2-5; D is undetermined. The CDR3 is 14 amino acids. V lost 1 base to trimming and J lost 1 base, with 8 bases between them. Germline values: CDR1 SGHRS, CDR2 YFSETQ. CDR3 amino acids: CASSLLGIQETQYF. The CDR3 region has the DNA TGCGCCAGCAGCTTGTTGGGGATCCAAGAGACCCAGTACTTC.

V gene TRBV20-1 combines with J gene TRBJ2-5; 7 bases align to TRBD2. The germline CDR1 and CDR2 sequences are DFQATT and SNEGSKA (reference sequence). The CDR3 sequence is 15 residues long. Trimming cost V 6 bases and J 4 bases; bases outside gene matches: 14. The chain's CDR3 is CSAGGEGTERETQYF. Written as DNA, the CDR3 is TGCAGTGCCGGAGGGGAGGGAACCGAAAGAGAGACCCAGTACTTC.

Here the CDR3 reads CSARDFRTGENQETQYF. The CDR3 DNA reads as TGCAGTGCTAGAGACTTTAGGACAGGGGAGAACCAAGAGACCCAGTACTTC. The chain combines TRBV20-1 with TRBJ2-5, with 9 bases aligning to TRBD1. J lost 0 bases, V lost 0 bases, and 8 bases had no gene match. Germline CDR1 DFQATT, CDR2 SNEGSKA (reference sequence). The CDR3 loop spans 17 amino acids.

This clonotype was seen a handful of times. The J gene is TRBJ2-1, the V gene TRBV12-3 or TRBV12-4; D is undetermined. The V end was cut by 3 bases, the J end by 6 bases, with 18 bases between. CDR3 length equals 16 residues. The CDR3: CASSFRALTYSNEQFF. The CDR3 DNA is TGTGCCAGCAGTTTTAGGGCCCTTACCTATAGCAATGAGCAGTTCTTC.

There are a few counts of this clonotype. The rearrangement uses TRBV11-2 and TRBJ2-3; D may be TRBD2 (5 bases). This CDR3 is 15 amino acids long. Germline loops: CDR1 SGHAT, CDR2 FQNNGV. V was shortened by 5 bases and J by 6 bases, with 18 bases between the two germline ends. This CDR3 is CASSRIAINQDTQYF. Here the CDR3 DNA reads TGTGCCAGCAGCAGAATAGCGATAAATCAGGATACGCAGTATTTT.

This clonotype was detected only a few times. V is TRBV12-3 or TRBV12-4 and J is TRBJ1-6; D not certain. V dropped 4 bases and J dropped 0 bases, with 7 bases sitting between them. The CDR3 extends over 15 amino acids. The CDR3 coding sequence is TGTGCCAGCAGTTACGGCCTCTCCTATAATTCACCCCTCCACTTT. Its protein product is CASSYGLSYNSPLHF.

This clonotype was seen more than once but under ten times. The rearrangement links TRBV7-9 to TRBJ2-7; either TRBD1 or TRBD2 may supply D (5 bases each). Trimming cost V 4 bases and J 3 bases, with 13 bases left between them. Per germline, CDR1 SEHNR and CDR2 FQNEAQ (reference sequence). The CDR3 has 14 amino acids. The CDR3 bases are TGTGCCAGCAGCTCCGCGTTTGGGGGCTACGAGCAGTACTTC. Translating it yields CASSSAFGGYEQYF.

This clonotype occurred a few times. This chain connects TRBV4-3 to TRBJ2-3, with no clear D. CDR3 length: 17 amino acids. Germline CDR1 LGHNA, CDR2 YSLEER. V dropped 0 bases and J dropped 2 bases, with 15 bases sitting between them. The CDR3 here is CASSQEARQWDTDTQYF. The CDR3 bases are TGCGCCAGCAGCCAAGAGGCGCGGCAATGGGACACAGATACGCAGTATTTT.

The chain combines TRBV5-1 with TRBJ2-7; no clear D gene. V gave up 1 base and J gave up 4 bases, with 15 bases separating them. The CDR3 length is 15 residues. Per the germline V gene, CDR1 is SGHRS and CDR2 is YFSETQ. The CDR3 sequence: CASSLRLDVLYEQYF. CDR3 sequence (DNA): TGCGCCAGCAGCTTGCGGCTAGACGTTTTGTACGAGCAGTACTTC.

The J gene is TRBJ1-6, the V gene TRBV20-1; tentatively, D is TRBD1 (6 bases). The CDR3 loop spans 13 amino acids. V lost 7 bases and J lost 7, with 14 bases in between. Germline CDR1 reads DFQATT; CDR2 reads SNEGSKA (reference sequence). The CDR3 nucleotides are TGCAGTGGCAGGGGCAGCCTAAATTCACCCCTCCACTTT. This sequence encodes CSGRGSLNSPLHF.

V and J are TRBV24-1 and TRBJ2-3; 11 bases align to TRBD2. V was pared by 6 bases and J by 8 bases, with 3 bases of the junction left unmatched. This CDR3 is built from 13 residues. Germline V gene lookup returns CDR1 KGHDR and CDR2 SFDVKD. CDR3 region: CATSITSGSTQYF. The DNA for the CDR3 is TGTGCCACCAGTATAACTAGCGGGAGTACGCAGTATTTT.

The rearrangement links TRBV20-1 to TRBJ1-5; TRBD1 might be the D (5 bases). CDR1 is DFQATT, CDR2 SNEGSKA, per germline (reference sequence). This CDR3 is built from 16 residues. The V end was cut by 3 bases, the J end by 0 bases, with 15 bases between. CDR3 sequence reads: CSASIPRGVSNQPQHF. CDR3 bases: TGCAGTGCTAGTATCCCCCGGGGCGTTAGCAATCAGCCCCAGCATTTT.

The table lists this clonotype with many counts. The rearrangement links TRBV20-1 to TRBJ2-7; the D is unclear. CDR3 length: 12 residues. V was clipped by 0 bases and J by 6 bases, with 9 bases between them. The germline V gene has CDR1 DFQATT and CDR2 SNEGSKA (reference sequence). CDR3 region: CSAREAVPEQYF. The CDR3 nucleotides are TGCAGTGCTAGAGAAGCAGTACCCGAGCAGTACTTC.

The chain joins TRBV18 to TRBJ1-1; D remains ambiguous. Per germline, CDR1 KGHSH and CDR2 LQKENI. The ends were cut back, 2 bases at V and 1 base at J, with 11 bases in the middle. There are 15 residues in the CDR3. The CDR3 bases are TGTGCCAGCTCACCAATAAGCCTGACGAACACTGAAGCTTTCTTT. Translating gives CASSPISLTNTEAFF.

The V gene is TRBV28, the J gene TRBJ2-3; no definite D call. This CDR3 comprises 13 residues. Germline V gene data show CDR1 as MDHEN and CDR2 as SYDVKM. V dropped 5 bases and J dropped 4 bases, with 10 bases sitting between them. CDR3 sequence (DNA): TGTGCCAGCAGTGTGTTTGTGGCAGATACGCAGTATTTT. Translated, it gives CASSVFVADTQYF.

This clonotype has ten or more counts. The V call is TRBV20-1, the J call TRBJ2-7; 8 bases map to TRBD2. This CDR3 is 17 amino acids long. J gave up 2 bases and V 0 bases, and 12 bases lay outside the gene matches. Germline CDR1 is DFQATT and CDR2 is SNEGSKA (reference sequence). The CDR3 DNA follows: TGCAGTGCTAGAGATCGTCGTCTAGCGGGTAACACCTACGAGCAGTACTTC. Its protein product is CSARDRRLAGNTYEQYF.

The J gene is TRBJ2-5, the V gene TRBV7-2; TRBD2 aligns across 10 bases. Germline CDR1 reads SGHTA; CDR2 reads FQGNSA. V gave up 5 bases and J gave up 4 bases; unmatched junction bases: 7. CDR3 length: 15 residues. CDR3 coding DNA: TGTGCCAGCAGCCATAGCGGGAGGTTACGAGAGACCCAGTACTTC. Amino acid sequence: CASSHSGRLRETQYF.

This chain connects TRBV7-8 to TRBJ2-1; 9 bases match TRBD2. There are 17 residues in the CDR3. Germline lookup yields CDR1 SGHVS and CDR2 FQNEAQ. Trimming cost V 5 bases and J 0 bases; bases outside gene matches: 8. CDR3 sequence: CASSLPLAGASYNEQFF. The DNA of the CDR3 is TGTGCCAGCAGCCTACCGTTAGCGGGAGCCTCCTACAATGAGCAGTTCTTC.

The chain couples TRBV5-1 to TRBJ2-1; no reliable D call. V lost 4 bases and J lost 6, with 14 bases in between. The CDR3 consists of 14 residues. Germline CDR1 SGHRS, CDR2 YFSETQ. CDR3 sequence (DNA): TGCGCCAGCAGCCTCCGCATCACGGGCAATGAGCAGTTCTTC. Translated: CASSLRITGNEQFF.

There are a few counts of this clonotype. The gene calls are TRBV20-1 and TRBJ2-1; D is perhaps TRBD2 (6 bases). The germline V and J ends were trimmed by 1 base and 2 bases, with 12 bases remaining between them. The CDR3 has 15 amino acids. CDR1 and CDR2 from the germline V gene are DFQATT and SNEGSKA (reference sequence). CDR3 region: CSARVSGRTYNEQFF. As DNA, the CDR3 is TGCAGTGCTAGAGTCAGCGGGCGCACCTACAATGAGCAGTTCTTC.

V gene TRBV5-1 combines with J gene TRBJ1-1; D not certain. The CDR3 totals 13 residues. V lost 7 bases to trimming and J lost 10 bases, with 20 bases between them. Germline CDR1 reads SGHRS; CDR2 reads YFSETQ. The CDR3, as DNA: TGCGCCAGCCGCCCGGAGGAGGCCGCTCGAGCTTTCTTT. This codes for CASRPEEAARAFF. Together with reference TRBV5-1 and TRBJ1-1, the CDR3 gives the full variable domain: KAGVTQTPRYLIKTRGQQVTLSCSPISGHRSVSWYQQTPGQGLQFLFEYFSETQRNKGNFPGRFSGRQFSNSRSEMNVSTLELGDSALYLCASRPEEAARAFFGQGTRLTVV.

The rearrangement joins TRBV14 to TRBJ2-7, with D perhaps matching TRBD2 (6 bases). V gave up 4 bases and J gave up 5 bases, with 12 bases separating them. The germline V gene has CDR1 SGHDN and CDR2 FVKESK. The CDR3 length is 13 residues. The CDR3 here is CASSPVGRNEQYF. DNA of the CDR3: TGTGCCAGCAGCCCAGTAGGGAGGAACGAGCAGTACTTC.

The rearrangement joins TRBV27 to TRBJ2-2; D remains unclear. The CDR3 loop spans 14 amino acids. The V gene's germline CDR1 is MNHEY and CDR2 SMNVEV (reference sequence). V lost 3 bases and J lost 1, with 6 bases in between. CDR3 sequence: CASSFRLNTGELFF. The DNA for the CDR3 is TGTGCCAGCAGTTTTCGACTGAACACCGGGGAGCTGTTTTTT.